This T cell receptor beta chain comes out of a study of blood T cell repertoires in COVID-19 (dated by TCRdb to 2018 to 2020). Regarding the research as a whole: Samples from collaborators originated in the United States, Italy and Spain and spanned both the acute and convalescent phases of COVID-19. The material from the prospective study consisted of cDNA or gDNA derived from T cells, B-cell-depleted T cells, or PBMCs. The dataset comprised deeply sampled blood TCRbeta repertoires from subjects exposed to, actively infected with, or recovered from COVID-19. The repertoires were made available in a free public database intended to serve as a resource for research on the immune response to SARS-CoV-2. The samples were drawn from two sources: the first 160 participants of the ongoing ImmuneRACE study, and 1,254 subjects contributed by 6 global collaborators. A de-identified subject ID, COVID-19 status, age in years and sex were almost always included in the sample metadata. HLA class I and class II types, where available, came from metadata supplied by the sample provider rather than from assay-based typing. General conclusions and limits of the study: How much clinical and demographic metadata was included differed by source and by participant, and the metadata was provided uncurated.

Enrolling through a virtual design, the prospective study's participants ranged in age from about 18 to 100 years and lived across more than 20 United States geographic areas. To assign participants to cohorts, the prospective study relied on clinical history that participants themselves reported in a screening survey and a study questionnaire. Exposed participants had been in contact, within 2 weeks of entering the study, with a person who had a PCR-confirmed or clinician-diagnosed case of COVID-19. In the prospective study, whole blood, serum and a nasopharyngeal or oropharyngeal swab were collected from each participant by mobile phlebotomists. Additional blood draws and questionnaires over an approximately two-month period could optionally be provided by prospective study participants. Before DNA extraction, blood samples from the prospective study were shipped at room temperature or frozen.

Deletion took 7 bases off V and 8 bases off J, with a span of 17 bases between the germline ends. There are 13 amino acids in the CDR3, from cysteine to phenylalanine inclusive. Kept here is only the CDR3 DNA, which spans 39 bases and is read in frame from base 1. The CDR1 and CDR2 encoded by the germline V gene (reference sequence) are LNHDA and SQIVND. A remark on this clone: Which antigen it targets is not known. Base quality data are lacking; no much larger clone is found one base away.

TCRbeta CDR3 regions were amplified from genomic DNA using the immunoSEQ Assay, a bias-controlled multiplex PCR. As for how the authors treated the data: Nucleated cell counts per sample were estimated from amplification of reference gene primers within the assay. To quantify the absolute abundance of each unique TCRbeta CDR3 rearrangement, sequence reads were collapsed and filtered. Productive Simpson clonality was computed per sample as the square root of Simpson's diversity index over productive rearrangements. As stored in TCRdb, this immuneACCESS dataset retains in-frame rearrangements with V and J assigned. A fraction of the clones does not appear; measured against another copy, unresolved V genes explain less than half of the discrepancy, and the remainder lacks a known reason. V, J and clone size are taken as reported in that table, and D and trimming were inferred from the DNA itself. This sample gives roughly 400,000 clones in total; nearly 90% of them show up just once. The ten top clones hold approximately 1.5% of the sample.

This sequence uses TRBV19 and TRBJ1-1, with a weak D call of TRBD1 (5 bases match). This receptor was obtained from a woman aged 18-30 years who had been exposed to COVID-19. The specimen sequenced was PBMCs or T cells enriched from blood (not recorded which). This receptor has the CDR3 CASKVGQGGEAFF. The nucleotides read TGTGCCAGTAAAGTCGGTCAGGGTGGCGAAGCTTTCTTT.